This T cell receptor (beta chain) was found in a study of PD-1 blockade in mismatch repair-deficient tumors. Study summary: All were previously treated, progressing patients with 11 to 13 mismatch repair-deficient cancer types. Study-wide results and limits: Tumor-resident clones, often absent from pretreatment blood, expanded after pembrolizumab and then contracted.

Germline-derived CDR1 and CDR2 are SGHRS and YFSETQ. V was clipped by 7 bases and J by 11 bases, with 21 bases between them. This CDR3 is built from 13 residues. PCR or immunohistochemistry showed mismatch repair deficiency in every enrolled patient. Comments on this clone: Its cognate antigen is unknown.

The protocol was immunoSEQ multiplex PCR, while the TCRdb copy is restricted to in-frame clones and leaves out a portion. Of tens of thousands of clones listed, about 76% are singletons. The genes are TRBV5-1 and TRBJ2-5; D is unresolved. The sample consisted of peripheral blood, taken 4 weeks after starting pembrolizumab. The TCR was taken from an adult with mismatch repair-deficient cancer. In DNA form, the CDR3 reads TGCGCCAGCGGGCCTGACCCCGGTACGGAGCAGTACTTC. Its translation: CASGPDPGTEQYF.